Listed below are T cell receptor beta chains from one sample, sequenced in a study of cytomegalovirus exposure and HLA in healthy donors. Sequencing used immunoSEQ multiplex PCR; TCRdb keeps in-frame clones, though not all of them. Among 150,000 or so clones listed, 65% to 85% were seen once. The specimen was PBMCs. The receptors shown here come from a middle-aged woman in good health and CMV-seropositive. The CDR3 runs from the conserved cysteine through the conserved F or W. The order of the fields is CDR3 protein, CDR3 DNA, D gene, V gene, clone size, J gene. A D gene is named only where the DNA matches it firmly. The size of a clone is reported for some rows only, either as once, few or many, or as a class for expanded clones.

CDR3aa: CACGQGRVNTEAFF
CDR3nt: TGTGCCTGCGGACAGGGGAGGGTGAACACTGAAGCTTTCTTT
d_gene: TRBD1
v_gene: TRBV2
abundance: -
j_gene: TRBJ1-1

CDR3aa: CASSTGIPPLHF
CDR3nt: TGCGCCAGCAGTACAGGGATACCACCCCTCCACTTT
d_gene: -
v_gene: TRBV5-1
abundance: once
j_gene: TRBJ1-6

CDR3aa: CASSSGNTDTQYF
CDR3nt: TGCGCCAGCAGCTCCGGGAACACAGATACGCAGTATTTT
d_gene: -
v_gene: TRBV5-1
abundance: -
j_gene: TRBJ2-3

CDR3aa: CASSGRQGVGYTF
CDR3nt: TGTGCCAGCAGCGGACGACAGGGGGTCGGCTACACCTTC
d_gene: TRBD1
v_gene: TRBV9
abundance: -
j_gene: TRBJ1-2

CDR3aa: CASSPGLAGANGQYF
CDR3nt: TGCGCCAGCAGTCCCGGACTAGCGGGGGCCAATGGGCAGTACTTC
d_gene: TRBD2
v_gene: TRBV5-1
abundance: -
j_gene: TRBJ2-5

CDR3aa: CAISDSGGALETQYF
CDR3nt: TGTGCCATCAGTGACAGCGGGGGGGCGTTAGAGACCCAGTACTTC
d_gene: TRBD2
v_gene: TRBV10-3
abundance: -
j_gene: TRBJ2-5

CDR3aa: CASSLTGTSYTLDTQYF
CDR3nt: TGCGCCAGCAGCTTAACCGGGACTAGCTACACCTTGGATACGCAGTATTTT
d_gene: TRBD2
v_gene: TRBV5-1
abundance: -
j_gene: TRBJ2-3

CDR3aa: CAIKTGPNYGYTF
CDR3nt: TGTGCCATTAAGACAGGGCCTAACTATGGCTACACCTTC
d_gene: TRBD1
v_gene: TRBV28
abundance: -
j_gene: TRBJ1-2

CDR3aa: CATAAGGTFYNEQFF
CDR3nt: TGTGCCACCGCGGCGGGAGGGACGTTTTACAATGAGCAGTTCTTC
d_gene: TRBD2
v_gene: TRBV19
abundance: -
j_gene: TRBJ2-1

CDR3aa: CASSRGGGRDEQYF
CDR3nt: TGCGCCAGCAGCCGGGGTGGCGGCCGGGACGAGCAGTACTTC
d_gene: -
v_gene: TRBV5-1
abundance: -
j_gene: TRBJ2-7

CDR3aa: CASSFALLSGFHSTDTQYF
CDR3nt: TGCGCCAGCAGCTTTGCCCTCTTGTCAGGGTTCCATAGCACAGATACGCAGTATTTT
d_gene: -
v_gene: TRBV5-1
abundance: -
j_gene: TRBJ2-3

CDR3aa: CASSAAVSRGPLHF
CDR3nt: TGCGCCAGCAGCGCCGCGGTCTCCCGGGGGCCCCTCCACTTT
d_gene: -
v_gene: TRBV5-1
abundance: once
j_gene: TRBJ1-6

CDR3aa: CASSVQVNSPLHF
CDR3nt: TGTGCCAGCAGCGTGCAGGTTAATTCACCCCTCCACTTT
d_gene: -
v_gene: TRBV9
abundance: -
j_gene: TRBJ1-6

CDR3aa: CASSDSGTSPRNEQFF
CDR3nt: TGTGCCAGCAGTGACTCGGGGACTAGCCCCCGCAATGAGCAGTTCTTC
d_gene: TRBD2
v_gene: TRBV6-4
abundance: -
j_gene: TRBJ2-1

CDR3aa: CASSEQGGIVYEQYF
CDR3nt: TGTGCCAGCAGTGAGCAGGGCGGCATAGTCTACGAGCAGTACTTC
d_gene: -
v_gene: TRBV2
abundance: -
j_gene: TRBJ2-7

CDR3aa: CASSDILRDINNEQFF
CDR3nt: TGTGCCAGCAGTGATATCCTCCGGGACATCAACAATGAGCAGTTCTTC
d_gene: -
v_gene: TRBV2
abundance: few
j_gene: TRBJ2-1

CDR3aa: CASSFWASGANRGTGELFF
CDR3nt: TGTGCCAGCAGCTTTTGGGCCAGCGGGGCCAACCGGGGCACCGGGGAGCTGTTTTTT
d_gene: TRBD2
v_gene: TRBV11-1
abundance: -
j_gene: TRBJ2-2

CDR3aa: CASSPGPGANYGYTF
CDR3nt: TGTGCCAGCTCACCAGGGCCGGGGGCTAACTATGGCTACACCTTC
d_gene: -
v_gene: TRBV18
abundance: -
j_gene: TRBJ1-2

CDR3aa: CASSFDPQAGIQETQYF
CDR3nt: TGCGCCAGCAGCTTTGACCCCCAAGCGGGGATCCAAGAGACCCAGTACTTC
d_gene: TRBD2
v_gene: TRBV5-1
abundance: -
j_gene: TRBJ2-5

CDR3aa: CASSVGASGGFNEQFF
CDR3nt: TGTGCCAGCAGCGTAGGTGCTAGCGGGGGATTCAATGAGCAGTTCTTC
d_gene: TRBD2
v_gene: TRBV9
abundance: few
j_gene: TRBJ2-1

CDR3aa: CASGLVPDGRQSTDTQYF
CDR3nt: TGTGCTAGTGGTTTGGTACCCGATGGCCGACAAAGCACAGATACGCAGTATTTT
d_gene: -
v_gene: TRBV12-5
abundance: -
j_gene: TRBJ2-3

CDR3aa: CASSLLSYEQYF
CDR3nt: TGTGCCAGCAGTCTACTAAGCTACGAGCAGTACTTC
d_gene: -
v_gene: TRBV28
abundance: -
j_gene: TRBJ2-7

CDR3aa: CASSLTGVATNEKLFF
CDR3nt: TGTGCCAGCAGTCTAACAGGGGTTGCAACTAATGAAAAACTGTTTTTT
d_gene: TRBD1
v_gene: TRBV2
abundance: -
j_gene: TRBJ1-4

CDR3aa: CASSVDRGVNEKLFF
CDR3nt: TGTGCCAGCAGCGTGGACAGGGGAGTTAATGAAAAACTGTTTTTT
d_gene: TRBD1
v_gene: TRBV9
abundance: -
j_gene: TRBJ1-4

CDR3aa: CASSLGPLATNEKLFF
CDR3nt: TGTGCCAGCAGCTTAGGGCCGCTTGCAACTAATGAAAAACTGTTTTTT
d_gene: -
v_gene: TRBV7-9
abundance: -
j_gene: TRBJ1-4

CDR3aa: CASSSDRGVSTEAFF
CDR3nt: TGCGCCAGCAGCTCGGACAGGGGGGTGAGTACTGAAGCTTTCTTT
d_gene: TRBD1
v_gene: TRBV5-1
abundance: -
j_gene: TRBJ1-1

CDR3aa: CASSLGGGRRDTEAFF
CDR3nt: TGTGCCAGCAGCTTAGGGGGGGGCCGACGGGACACTGAAGCTTTCTTT
d_gene: -
v_gene: TRBV7-3
abundance: -
j_gene: TRBJ1-1

CDR3aa: CASSLSLPSSYGYTF
CDR3nt: TGTGCCAGCAGTTTAAGCCTGCCCTCGAGCTATGGCTACACCTTC
d_gene: -
v_gene: TRBV2
abundance: -
j_gene: TRBJ1-2

CDR3aa: CASSAGGVAGYGYTF
CDR3nt: TGTGCCAGCAGCGCGGGCGGGGTGGCAGGGTATGGCTACACCTTC
d_gene: -
v_gene: TRBV6-5
abundance: once
j_gene: TRBJ1-2

CDR3aa: CASSQPGQGHNEAFF
CDR3nt: TGTGCCAGCAGTCAGCCGGGACAGGGTCATAATGAAGCTTTCTTT
d_gene: TRBD1
v_gene: TRBV6-6
abundance: few
j_gene: TRBJ1-1

CDR3aa: CASRDRGGGYQETQYF
CDR3nt: TGTGCCAGCAGGGACAGGGGCGGGGGGTACCAAGAGACCCAGTACTTC
d_gene: -
v_gene: TRBV2
abundance: -
j_gene: TRBJ2-5

CDR3aa: CASSEEWGQGYGQPQHF
CDR3nt: TGTGCCAGCAGTGAAGAGTGGGGACAGGGGTACGGTCAGCCCCAGCATTTT
d_gene: TRBD1
v_gene: TRBV6-1
abundance: -
j_gene: TRBJ1-5

CDR3aa: CASSLSGSGGIWYEQYF
CDR3nt: TGTGCCAGCAGCTTATCGGGGAGCGGGGGGATATGGTACGAGCAGTACTTC
d_gene: TRBD2
v_gene: TRBV7-9
abundance: -
j_gene: TRBJ2-7

CDR3aa: CASSLSVGRKASGANVLTF
CDR3nt: TGTGCCAGCAGTTTATCGGTAGGCAGGAAAGCCTCTGGGGCCAACGTCCTGACTTTC
d_gene: -
v_gene: TRBV28
abundance: -
j_gene: TRBJ2-6

CDR3aa: CASSFSGVTNTGELFF
CDR3nt: TGTGCCAGCAGCTTTAGCGGGGTAACGAACACCGGGGAGCTGTTTTTT
d_gene: TRBD2
v_gene: TRBV11-3
abundance: -
j_gene: TRBJ2-2

CDR3aa: CASSLDAQETQYF
CDR3nt: TGTGCCAGCAGTTTAGATGCGCAAGAGACCCAGTACTTC
d_gene: -
v_gene: TRBV27
abundance: -
j_gene: TRBJ2-5

CDR3aa: CASSWDRVYEQYF
CDR3nt: TGTGCCAGCAGCTGGGACAGGGTCTACGAGCAGTACTTC
d_gene: TRBD1
v_gene: TRBV7-9
abundance: -
j_gene: TRBJ2-7